The rows below give T cell receptor beta chains drawn from one sample of a study of blood T cell repertoires in COVID-19. Assay: immunoSEQ multiplex PCR; the TCRdb copy retains only in-frame clones and omits some. The table has around 50,000 clones, about nine tenths seen once; the top ten hold around 1.5%. The sample was peripheral blood. The receptor source for this set is a man aged 55 to 70 with acute or convalescent COVID-19. The CDR3 runs from the conserved cysteine through the conserved F or W. Each record gives: V gene, clone size, J gene, D gene, CDR3 protein, CDR3 DNA. D genes are given only for firm matches. Some rows have no size entry. The others give once, few or many, or a class for an expanded clone.

TRBV4-3	.	TRBJ2-7	.	CASSPRGVGGFFEQYF	TGCGCCAGCAGCCCACGGGGGGTTGGGGGCTTCTTCGAGCAGTACTTC
TRBV29-1	.	TRBJ2-2	.	CSVEDWEGELFF	TGCAGCGTTGAAGATTGGGAGGGGGAGCTGTTTTTT
TRBV5-4	.	TRBJ2-7	.	CASSLWAGASYEQYF	TGTGCCAGCAGCTTGTGGGCGGGTGCCTCCTACGAGCAGTACTTC
TRBV3-1/TRBV3-2	.	TRBJ2-5	.	CASSQGGVETQYF	TGTGCCAGCAGCCAAGGGGGCGTTGAGACCCAGTACTTC
TRBV29-1	.	TRBJ2-3	.	CSAVPRGLGDTQYF	TGCAGCGCTGTGCCTAGGGGTTTAGGGGATACGCAGTATTTT
TRBV11-3	once	TRBJ1-2	TRBD1	CASSFGQGQGYTF	TGTGCCAGCAGCTTTGGACAGGGTCAAGGCTACACCTTC
TRBV5-1	few	TRBJ1-1	TRBD1	CASRQGGGRMNTEAFF	TGCGCCAGCCGTCAAGGAGGGGGCCGCATGAACACTGAAGCTTTCTTT
TRBV4-3	.	TRBJ1-1	TRBD1	CASREFRDREANTEAFF	TGCGCCAGCAGGGAATTCCGGGACAGGGAGGCGAACACTGAAGCTTTCTTT
TRBV4-1	.	TRBJ2-7	.	CASSQEAYQGTTYEQYF	TGCGCCAGCAGCCAAGAGGCATACCAGGGGACGACCTACGAGCAGTACTTC
TRBV7-2	.	TRBJ2-1	TRBD2	CASSLSGGGVNEQFF	TGTGCCAGCAGCTTAAGCGGCGGGGGTGTGAATGAGCAGTTCTTC
TRBV18	once	TRBJ1-2	TRBD1	CASSPEGTGNSYGYTF	TGTGCCAGCTCACCGGAGGGGACAGGGAATAGCTATGGCTACACCTTC
TRBV6-5	.	TRBJ1-2	.	CASSSGNYGYTF	TGTGCCAGCAGTTCAGGAAACTATGGCTACACCTTC
TRBV7-9	few	TRBJ2-7	.	CASSERRAGRYEQYF	TGTGCCAGCAGCGAACGTCGTGCAGGCCGCTACGAGCAGTACTTC
TRBV9	.	TRBJ2-2	.	CASSVRQTSGELFF	TGTGCCAGCAGCGTACGACAGACTAGCGGGGAGCTGTTTTTT
TRBV28	.	TRBJ1-1	.	CASSLIGGNTEAFF	TGTGCCAGCAGTTTAATCGGGGGGAACACTGAAGCTTTCTTT
TRBV4-3	.	TRBJ2-7	TRBD2	CASSPDGGGWPYEQYF	TGCGCCAGCAGCCCTGACGGGGGGGGCTGGCCCTACGAGCAGTACTTC
TRBV29-1	.	TRBJ2-6	.	CSVTQLSSSGANVLTF	TGCAGCGTTACCCAACTATCCTCTTCTGGGGCCAACGTCCTGACTTTC
TRBV29-1	once	TRBJ1-1	.	CSIGGSNTEAFF	TGCAGCATCGGGGGTTCGAACACTGAAGCTTTCTTT
TRBV11-2	once	TRBJ2-7	TRBD2	CASSLDLAGVFYEQYF	TGTGCCAGCAGCTTAGATCTAGCGGGGGTTTTCTACGAGCAGTACTTC
TRBV11-3	.	TRBJ2-2	.	CASSLARAGELFF	TGTGCCAGCAGCTTAGCCCGGGCCGGGGAGCTGTTTTTT
TRBV7-9	.	TRBJ2-1	.	CASSLGQGGYNEQFF	TGTGCCAGCAGCTTAGGACAGGGAGGCTACAATGAGCAGTTCTTC
TRBV19	few	TRBJ1-6	.	CASSFDSSYNSPLHF	TGTGCCAGTAGCTTCGACAGCTCCTATAATTCACCCCTCCACTTT
TRBV6-5	.	TRBJ2-7	TRBD2	CASSYTSGSSYEQYF	TGTGCCAGCAGTTACACTAGCGGGAGCTCCTACGAGCAGTACTTC
TRBV12-5	.	TRBJ2-3	TRBD1	CASGLVGGQGDNTQYF	TGTGCTAGTGGTTTGGTAGGGGGACAGGGAGATAATACGCAGTATTTT
TRBV6-1	once	TRBJ2-7	.	CAISNPGHEPYEQYF	TGTGCCATCTCCAACCCGGGACACGAACCCTACGAGCAGTACTTC
TRBV6-5	.	TRBJ2-7	.	CASRAVQSSYEQYF	TGTGCCAGCAGGGCAGTACAGAGCTCCTACGAGCAGTACTTC
TRBV4-3	.	TRBJ2-2	.	CASSHRKGANTGELFF	TGCGCCAGCAGCCACCGGAAGGGGGCGAACACCGGGGAGCTGTTTTTT
TRBV6-5	.	TRBJ1-6	TRBD1	CASTNRGRYSPLHF	TGTGCCAGCACCAACAGGGGGAGGTATTCACCCCTCCACTTT
TRBV28	.	TRBJ2-7	TRBD2	CASIRVSGREGYEQYF	TGTGCCAGCATACGGGTCAGCGGGAGGGAAGGCTACGAGCAGTACTTC
TRBV7-2	once	TRBJ2-2	.	CASSLRRLADRDTGELFF	TGTGCCAGCAGCTTACGGCGACTAGCGGACAGGGACACCGGGGAGCTGTTTTTT
TRBV11-3	.	TRBJ2-1	TRBD2	CASSFRGEDNEQFF	TGTGCCAGCAGCTTTCGGGGGGAGGACAATGAGCAGTTCTTC
TRBV7-2	.	TRBJ1-5	.	CASSRGGRSNQPQHF	TGTGCCAGCAGTCGGGGGGGACGGAGCAATCAGCCCCAGCATTTT
TRBV19	.	TRBJ1-2	TRBD1	CASSIGRQGNYGYTF	TGTGCCAGTAGTATTGGGAGACAGGGTAACTATGGCTACACCTTC
TRBV3-1/TRBV3-2	few	TRBJ1-5	TRBD1	CASSARTGGQPQHF	TGTGCCAGCAGCGCCCGGACAGGAGGTCAGCCCCAGCATTTT
TRBV16	.	TRBJ1-6	.	CASSHQTGSSYNSPLHF	TGTGCCAGCAGCCACCAGACAGGCAGCTCCTATAATTCACCCCTCCACTTT
TRBV19	.	TRBJ1-1	.	CASSVAGNTEAFF	TGTGCCAGTAGTGTCGCAGGGAACACTGAAGCTTTCTTT
TRBV30	.	TRBJ1-1	.	CACSGEAEAFF	TGTGCCTGTTCGGGGGAGGCTGAAGCTTTCTTT
TRBV11-2	.	TRBJ1-1	.	CASSLDRDTEAFF	TGTGCCAGCAGCTTAGATCGGGATACTGAAGCTTTCTTT
TRBV2	.	TRBJ1-6	TRBD1	CAIRTGGYNSPLHF	TGTGCCATCAGGACAGGGGGTTATAATTCACCCCTCCACTTT
TRBV5-1	.	TRBJ2-5	TRBD1	CASSSTGGQETQYF	TGCGCCAGCAGCTCCACAGGGGGTCAAGAGACCCAGTACTTC
TRBV4-3	.	TRBJ1-6	.	CASSQVAGTINSPLHF	TGCGCCAGCAGCCAAGTTGCAGGGACTATTAATTCACCCCTCCACTTT
TRBV5-5	.	TRBJ1-2	.	CASSLGSGVAGYTF	TGTGCCAGCAGCTTGGGTTCAGGGGTAGCTGGCTACACCTTC
TRBV9	.	TRBJ2-1	TRBD2	CASSVVPAGYNEQFF	TGTGCCAGCAGCGTAGTCCCAGCGGGGTACAATGAGCAGTTCTTC
TRBV7-9	.	TRBJ2-3	TRBD2	CASGGRGTDTQYF	TGTGCCAGCGGTGGGAGGGGAACAGATACGCAGTATTTT
TRBV18	.	TRBJ2-7	.	CASSPRSGDPPYEQYF	TGTGCCAGCTCACCACGATCAGGGGATCCCCCCTACGAGCAGTACTTC
TRBV5-1	.	TRBJ1-1	.	CASSADGAENTEAFF	TGCGCCAGCAGCGCCGACGGTGCGGAGAACACTGAAGCTTTCTTT
TRBV19	once	TRBJ1-1	TRBD1	CASSAGQGGTEAFF	TGTGCCAGTAGTGCGGGACAGGGGGGCACTGAAGCTTTCTTT
TRBV28	.	TRBJ2-5	TRBD1	CASSASGTGGRGTQYF	TGTGCCAGCAGTGCTAGCGGGACAGGGGGGAGGGGGACCCAGTACTTC
TRBV3-1/TRBV3-2	.	TRBJ1-1	.	CASSQEDRKNTEAFF	TGTGCCAGCAGCCAAGAAGACAGAAAAAACACTGAAGCTTTCTTT
TRBV14	.	TRBJ1-1	TRBD1	CASSPVGFRGFKAFF	TGTGCCAGCAGCCCGGTTGGATTCAGGGGGTTCAAGGCTTTCTTT
TRBV12-3/TRBV12-4	.	TRBJ2-7	.	CASRSGHLYEQYF	TGTGCCAGCAGATCGGGACACCTCTACGAGCAGTACTTC
TRBV11-2	.	TRBJ1-5	.	CASSFGREFNQPQHF	TGTGCCAGCAGCTTTGGCAGGGAATTCAATCAGCCCCAGCATTTT
TRBV14	.	TRBJ1-1	.	CASSQSDRFPRNTEAFF	TGTGCCAGCAGCCAATCTGACAGATTCCCGCGGAACACTGAAGCTTTCTTT
TRBV30	once	TRBJ1-4	.	CAWASGTTNEKLFF	TGTGCCTGGGCATCGGGGACAACTAATGAAAAACTGTTTTTT
TRBV7-8	.	TRBJ1-1	TRBD1	CASTRTGQTSAEAFF	TGTGCCAGCACCCGGACGGGACAGACTTCTGCTGAAGCTTTCTTT
TRBV29-1	.	TRBJ1-1	.	CSVEGQEGGLNTEAFF	TGCAGCGTTGAAGGCCAGGAGGGCGGATTGAACACTGAAGCTTTCTTT
TRBV6-2/TRBV6-3	.	TRBJ1-2	.	CASSRPAGAGDFGYTF	TGTGCCAGCAGTCGCCCGGCAGGGGCGGGGGACTTTGGCTACACCTTC
TRBV27	once	TRBJ2-7	TRBD1	CASSLKLFGTGMGEQYF	TGTGCCAGCAGTTTAAAGCTCTTTGGGACAGGGATGGGCGAGCAGTACTTC
TRBV28	.	TRBJ2-1	TRBD2	CASWSGGRAGEQFF	TGTGCCAGCTGGTCCGGCGGGAGGGCCGGTGAGCAGTTCTTC
TRBV21-1	.	TRBJ2-7	.	CASSRRVPHRDYEQYF	TGTGCCAGCAGCCGTCGGGTGCCCCATCGAGACTACGAGCAGTACTTC